The source of this T cell receptor (beta chain) is a study of cytomegalovirus exposure and HLA in healthy donors. The CDR3 spans 16 residues. Germline CDR1 is MNHNS and CDR2 is SASEGT. V shed 3 bases, J shed 1 base, and the junction held 4 bases outside the gene matches. Only in-frame clones appear in the TCRdb table, and some are missing; sequencing was by immunoSEQ multiplex PCR. The repertoire consists of approximately 120,000 clones, with about 96% occurring once and the leading ten covering 1.5% to 2%. This chain uses TRBV6-1 with TRBJ2-1, with TRBD1 matching over 9 bases. The clonotype comes from a man aged 18 to 30 in good health and CMV-seronegative. Sequencing was performed on PBMCs. The chain's CDR3 is CASSDGDRGSYNEQFF. The CDR3 coding sequence is TGTGCCAGCAGTGATGGTGACAGGGGGTCCTACAATGAGCAGTTCTTC.